This passage covers 30 T cell receptor beta chains from one sample sequenced in a study of T cells expressing NK-cell markers. No DNA is given; TCRdb re-called the 5' RACE reads and lists each CDR3 protein once. The record lists around 100,000 distinct CDR3 sequences, of which the ten most abundant hold roughly 18%. Sequenced input: blood T cells: a sorted CD56 or NKG2C T cell subset, CD4+ or CD8+ T cells, or bulk PBMC T cells (not recorded which). The source of these receptors is a woman between 18 and 75 years old in good health.

V gene TRBV20-1 combines with J gene TRBJ2-2; TCRdb outputs TRBD1, but without DNA this stays unchecked. This CDR3 has 18 residues. The V gene's germline CDR1 is DFQATT and CDR2 SNEGSKA (reference sequence). CDR3 region: CSALGSASQGVGTGELFF.

The J gene is TRBJ2-5, the V gene TRBV12-3 or TRBV12-4. This CDR3 comprises 14 residues. The CDR3 reads CASSPVGPKETQYF.

The V gene is TRBV7-9, the J gene TRBJ2-7. Germline CDR1 and CDR2: SEHNR and FQNEAQ (reference sequence). This CDR3 is 12 amino acids long. CDR3 loop: CASAHRNYEQYF. The complete variable domain, with remaining parts taken from reference TRBV7-9 and TRBJ2-7, reads DTGVSQNPRHKITKRGQNVTFRCDPISEHNRLYWYRQTLGQGPEFLTYFQNEAQLEKSRLLSDRFSAERPKGSFSTLEIQRTEQGDSAMYLCASAHRNYEQYFGPGTRLTVT.

The genes are TRBV12-3 or TRBV12-4 and TRBJ2-3; without DNA, the TCRdb call of TRBD1 cannot be checked. The CDR3 runs 12 residues. CDR3 protein: CASQTGADTQYF.

The rearrangement links TRBV12-3 or TRBV12-4 to TRBJ2-5. This CDR3 has 13 amino acids. The CDR3 loop reads CASSLREEETQYF.

The chain links TRBV27 to TRBJ2-1; TCRdb designates TRBD2, a call that cannot be tested without DNA. Germline loops: CDR1 MNHEY, CDR2 SMNVEV (reference sequence). The CDR3 is made up of 16 amino acids. CDR3 in amino acids: CASSPLPSGRYNEQFF.

This sequence joins TRBV6-5 and TRBJ2-1; TCRdb's D gene call, TRBD2, goes unchecked for lack of DNA. The CDR3 covers 16 residues. Germline V gene lookup returns CDR1 MNHEY and CDR2 SVGAGI. The CDR3 sequence is CASSLLAGQIMDEQFF.

The chain has TRBV3-1 and TRBJ1-1; TCRdb picks TRBD1, but there is no DNA to check that call. From germline, CDR1 is LGHDT and CDR2 YNNKEL (reference sequence). The CDR3 contains 16 residues. Here the CDR3 reads CASSQEVEQVNTEAFF.

The V call is TRBV6-5, the J call TRBJ1-2; the TRBD1 assignment by TCRdb is unverifiable without DNA. The CDR3 is 12 residues long. In germline, CDR1 is MNHEY, CDR2 SVGAGI. CDR3 amino acids: CASRVGGGGYTF.

The chain joins TRBV27 to TRBJ1-2; TCRdb names TRBD1, which stays unverified in the absence of DNA. The CDR3 extends over 15 amino acids. Germline V gene sequence: CDR1 MNHEY, CDR2 SMNVEV (reference sequence). The CDR3: CASSLGTGGDYGYTF.

The J gene is TRBJ2-1, the V gene TRBV28. CDR1 is MDHEN, CDR2 SYDVKM, per germline. The CDR3 loop spans 15 amino acids. This chain's CDR3 is CASSTLDSSYNEQFF.

The chain combines TRBV28 with TRBJ1-2; absent DNA, TCRdb's TRBD1 call cannot be checked. The CDR3 loop spans 13 amino acids. The germline CDR1 and CDR2 sequences are MDHEN and SYDVKM. The CDR3 is CASRPDRNYGYTF.

The chain carries TRBV7-2 and TRBJ2-1; the D call of TRBD2 rests on TCRdb alone, since no DNA is present to check it. This CDR3 has 15 amino acids. Looked up from germline, CDR1 is SGHTA and CDR2 is FQGNSA. The CDR3 loop reads CASSRTSGPYNEQFF.

The chain joins TRBV20-1 to TRBJ1-5; the D call from TCRdb, TRBD1, cannot be confirmed without DNA. CDR3 length: 15 amino acids. The germline V gene encodes CDR1 DFQATT and CDR2 SNEGSKA (reference sequence). CDR3: CSARVTGQWHQPQHF.

The gene calls are TRBV6-6 and TRBJ1-6; there is no DNA to check the TCRdb D call of TRBD1. The CDR3 spans 13 residues. Germline assignment: CDR1 MNHNY and CDR2 SVGAGI (reference sequence). CDR3 residues: CASSGKGDSPLHF.

The chain carries TRBV12-3 or TRBV12-4 and TRBJ1-1. CDR3 size: 13 residues. The CDR3 sequence is CASSLVSHTEAFF.

The rearrangement uses TRBV5-1 and TRBJ2-7; the D call of TRBD2 rests on TCRdb alone, since no DNA is present to check it. The CDR3 consists of 16 residues. Germline lookup yields CDR1 SGHRS and CDR2 YFSETQ. CDR3: CASSPVTRGNAYEQYF.

The V call is TRBV28, the J call TRBJ2-3; checking the TCRdb D call of TRBD1 is not possible without DNA. CDR1 is MDHEN and CDR2 is SYDVKM in the germline V gene. The length of the CDR3 is 15 residues. The CDR3 sequence: CASSINRDSTDTQYF.

The chain carries TRBV29-1 and TRBJ2-1; the D gene TCRdb calls, TRBD1, cannot be checked with no DNA. CDR1 and CDR2 (germline): SQVTM, ANQGSEA. This CDR3 is 15 amino acids long. The CDR3 here is CSVESNALKGNEQFF.

This CDR3 is CASSPTPDTQYF. This rearrangement joins TRBV3-1 to TRBJ2-3. The CDR3 is 12 residues long. From germline, CDR1 is LGHDT and CDR2 YNNKEL (reference sequence).

The V call is TRBV4-3, the J call TRBJ2-1; with no DNA, the TCRdb D assignment of TRBD1 cannot be verified. The CDR3 has 17 residues. Germline CDR1 is LGHNA and CDR2 is YSLEER. The CDR3 protein is CASSQDGSPGGYNEQFF.

The gene calls are TRBV4-3 and TRBJ2-7; TCRdb's D call, TRBD2, is unchecked because there is no DNA. CDR3 length: 15 amino acids. Germline V lookup: CDR1 LGHNA, CDR2 YSLEER. The CDR3 sequence: CASSSEREGSYEQYF.

The rearrangement uses TRBV29-1 and TRBJ2-2; the TCRdb call, TRBD1, lacks DNA for checking. The CDR3 runs 14 residues. Germline V gives CDR1 SQVTM, CDR2 ANQGSEA. The CDR3 protein is CSVEGDRNTGELFF.

The chain carries TRBV6-2 or TRBV6-3 and TRBJ2-3. This CDR3 has 17 amino acids. CDR1 is MNHEY and CDR2 is SVGEGT in the germline V gene. The CDR3 region is CASSYGSHSVSTDTQYF.

This sequence joins TRBV11-2 and TRBJ1-2. The CDR3 consists of 13 residues. Germline V lookup: CDR1 SGHAT, CDR2 FQNNGV. The CDR3 protein is CASSSVTLYGYTF. The full variable domain, rest sourced from reference TRBV11-2 and TRBJ1-2, is EAGVAQSPRYKIIEKRQSVAFWCNPISGHATLYWYQQILGQGPKLLIQFQNNGVVDDSQLPKDRFSAERLKGVDSTLKIQPAKLEDSAVYLCASSSVTLYGYTFGSGTRLTVV.

The chain has TRBV29-1 and TRBJ2-1; absent DNA, TCRdb's TRBD1 call cannot be checked. Looked up from germline, CDR1 is SQVTM and CDR2 is ANQGSEA. This CDR3 spans 16 amino acids. This chain's CDR3 is CSVVGGSFGPNYEQFF.

The rearrangement uses TRBV5-1 and TRBJ2-7; there is no DNA to check the TCRdb D call of TRBD2. Germline V gene data show CDR1 as SGHRS and CDR2 as YFSETQ. The CDR3 covers 13 residues. This CDR3 reads CASSLVASGEQYF.

The gene calls are TRBV7-8 and TRBJ2-7. The CDR3 sequence is 12 residues long. Germline CDR1 and CDR2: SGHVS and FQNEAQ. The CDR3 sequence: CASSLFSYEQYF.

The chain is built from TRBV20-1 and TRBJ2-2; there is no DNA to check the TCRdb D call of TRBD1. Germline V gene sequence: CDR1 DFQATT, CDR2 SNEGSKA (reference sequence). The CDR3 is 14 amino acids. This chain's CDR3 is CSATSGKYTGELFF.

The chain links TRBV12-3 or TRBV12-4 to TRBJ2-7; TCRdb indicates TRBD1, and absent DNA this call remains unverified. The CDR3 runs 12 residues. This CDR3 reads CASLGQGSEQYF.